This T cell receptor beta chain is drawn from a study of T cell responses to AZD1222 COVID-19 vaccine. The study, taken as a whole, reports: Without day 14 samples, only post-peak T cell repertoires were studied.

Libraries were prepared by immunoSEQ multiplex PCR; TCRdb keeps only in-frame clonotypes and omits some of them. Of around 150,000 clones listed, 90% to 95% are singletons. Some second doses came at about 4 weeks and others at about 12 weeks; these were pooled. In this sample, this clone turned up once. What it binds is unknown. V gave up 7 bases and J gave up 2 bases; unmatched junction bases: 13. The CDR3 runs to 18 residues. CDR1 LGHDT and CDR2 YNNKEL come from the germline V gene (reference sequence). This clonotype originated in an adult who received the AZD1222 COVID-19 vaccine. The chain has TRBV3-1 (or the pseudogene TRBV3-2) and TRBJ2-2, with 10 bases lining up with TRBD2. The starting material was peripheral blood, obtained 28 days after the second AZD1222 dose. CDR3 protein: CASKNTGTSGTNTGELFF. The CDR3 nucleotides read TGTGCCAGCAAGAACACGGGAACTAGCGGGACCAACACCGGGGAGCTGTTTTTT.